This paragraph reports one TCR beta chain. This sample was taken from a study of blood T cell repertoires in COVID-19. Overall study context: Acute and convalescent COVID-19 samples came from the United States, Italy and Spain. Nucleic acid was either cDNA or gDNA, and it came from T cells, B-cell-depleted T cells, or PBMCs.

V gave up 8 bases and J gave up 2 bases, with 10 bases separating them. This CDR3 is 12 amino acids long. As originally analysed: Amplification from reference gene primers served as the basis for estimated nucleated cell counts. Profiled with immunoSEQ multiplex PCR; TCRdb holds only in-frame clones, not every one. The V and J calls and clone size were taken over from that table, and D and trimming were inferred from the DNA. Altogether 76,000 or so clones are present, roughly 80% being singletons, with the ten largest covering around 10%. Material: peripheral blood. The receptor was isolated from a man aged 50 or older with acute or convalescent COVID-19. J is TRBJ2-7 and V is TRBV12-3 or TRBV12-4, with D unresolved. This CDR3 is CASARETYEQYF. In DNA, the CDR3 is TGTGCCAGCGCGCGAGAGACCTACGAGCAGTACTTC.